This T cell receptor beta chain was observed in a study of shared clonotypes between healthy human individuals. Study summary: Those who served as donors were a couple of women and a few men between the ages of 18 and 49.

Measured with immunoSEQ multiplex PCR; TCRdb has only the in-frame clones, and not every one. In the table there are about 560,000 clones, about 80% of which are singletons. The receptor was isolated from a woman aged 40 to 49 in good health. Some clones in this sample may be carry-over from other donors' samples. What was sequenced was PBMCs.

The CDR3 sequence: CASSQVGAAGYEQYF. CDR3 nucleotides: TGCGCCAGCAGCCAAGTAGGGGCGGCGGGATACGAGCAGTACTTC. The chain uses TRBV4-3 and TRBJ2-5; D is perhaps TRBD2 (6 bases). The end of the DNA aligns better with TRBJ2-7, so the J call may be wrong. CDR1 and CDR2 from the germline V gene are LGHNA and YSLEER. The length of the CDR3 is 15 residues.